Following are 15 T cell receptor beta chains from one sample sequenced in a study of response to subunit inactivated influenza vaccine. A single record per CDR3 protein comes from TCRdb applying MiXCR to the RT-PCR reads. The sample shows about half a million distinct CDR3 sequences, roughly 23% of them seen only once. This specimen was CD4+ T cells sorted from PBMCs, taken roughly 5 days after vaccination. All receptors derive from a man aged 45-60 years who received an inactivated influenza vaccine.

The gene calls are TRBV7-2 and TRBJ2-7; D remains unclear. The CDR3 contains 14 residues. CDR1 SGHTA and CDR2 FQGNSA come from the germline V gene. The germline V and J ends were trimmed by 0 bases and 2 bases, with 8 bases remaining between them. CDR3 amino acids: CASSLAGSPYEQYF. The CDR3 coding sequence is TGTGCCAGCAGCTTAGCAGGGTCTCCCTACGAGCAGTACTTC.

The genes are TRBV11-2 and TRBJ2-7; no firm D call. Trimming removed 3 bases at V and 1 base at J, with 13 bases between. Germline V gene lookup returns CDR1 SGHAT and CDR2 FQNNGV. CDR3 length: 15 residues. This CDR3 is CASSFYRSGSYEQYF. The CDR3 DNA is TGTGCCAGCAGCTTTTATAGGTCCGGTTCCTACGAGCAGTACTTC. The whole variable domain, filled in from reference TRBV11-2 and TRBJ2-7, reads EAGVAQSPRYKIIEKRQSVAFWCNPISGHATLYWYQQILGQGPKLLIQFQNNGVVDDSQLPKDRFSAERLKGVDSTLKIQPAKLEDSAVYLCASSFYRSGSYEQYFGPGTRLTVT.

In this sample, this clonotype turned up a few times. The CDR3 region is CSVEELSTDTQYF. CDR3 nucleotides: TGCAGCGTTGAAGAGCTTAGCACAGATACGCAGTATTTT. The J gene is TRBJ2-3, the V gene TRBV29-1; D not resolved. The CDR3 is 13 amino acids. Trimming shortened V by 0 bases and J by 0 bases, and 4 bases separated the two germline ends. Germline loops: CDR1 SQVTM, CDR2 ANQGSEA.

This clonotype was observed a few times. The chain is built from TRBV28 and TRBJ2-3, with a tentative D call TRBD1 (5 bases). CDR1 MDHEN and CDR2 SYDVKM come from the germline V gene. This CDR3 has 15 residues. The ends were cut back, 4 bases at V and 5 bases at J, with 16 bases in the middle. CDR3 sequence: CASSSILRAGDTQYF. As DNA, the CDR3 is TGTGCCAGCAGTTCCATCCTCAGGGCCGGAGATACGCAGTATTTT.

This clonotype turned up a few times. The chain links TRBV5-5 to TRBJ2-3; D call uncertain. Germline CDR1 reads SGHKS; CDR2 reads YYEKEE (reference sequence). This CDR3 spans 14 amino acids. Trimming took off 2 bases at V and 1 base at J, with 8 bases between the two ends. CDR3 coding DNA: TGTGCCAGCAGCTTTAGGGTAGGCACAGATACGCAGTATTTT. It codes for CASSFRVGTDTQYF.

The genes are TRBV20-1 and TRBJ2-7; D possibly corresponds to TRBD2 (7 bases). The V and J ends lost 6 bases and 8 bases respectively, with 23 bases between them. The germline V gene has CDR1 DFQATT and CDR2 SNEGSKA (reference sequence). The CDR3 spans 14 residues. CDR3 sequence reads: CSARGGQGSIQQYF. The CDR3 region has the DNA TGCAGTGCCCGGGGAGGGCAGGGGAGTATTCAGCAGTACTTC.

The chain recombines TRBV7-9 with TRBJ2-3, with TRBD2 as a possible D gene (6 bases). The CDR3 covers 15 residues. From germline, CDR1 is SEHNR and CDR2 FQNEAQ (reference sequence). V was pared by 7 bases and J by 0 bases, with 14 bases between. The DNA for the CDR3 is TGTGCCAGCACCGGGACTGGAAGGAGCACAGATACGCAGTATTTT. It specifies CASTGTGRSTDTQYF. The full variable domain, completed using reference TRBV7-9 and TRBJ2-3, is DTGVSQNPRHKITKRGQNVTFRCDPISEHNRLYWYRQTLGQGPEFLTYFQNEAQLEKSRLLSDRFSAERPKGSFSTLEIQRTEQGDSAMYLCASTGTGRSTDTQYFGPGTRLTVL.

A few counts support this clonotype. J is TRBJ2-7 and V is TRBV6-1; 11 bases map to TRBD1. V lost 5 bases, J lost 5 bases, and 8 bases stayed unmatched. The CDR3 totals 15 residues. Germline V lookup: CDR1 MNHNS, CDR2 SASEGT. CDR3 residues: CASSRTGTGGHEQYF. For the CDR3, the DNA is TGTGCCAGCAGTCGGACCGGGACAGGGGGGCACGAGCAGTACTTC.

The genes are TRBV7-2 and TRBJ2-1; D perhaps matches TRBD2 (7 bases). Looked up from germline, CDR1 is SGHTA and CDR2 is FQGNSA. This CDR3 region has 15 residues. With 5 bases removed from V and 7 bases from J, the gap between germline ends came to 18 bases. The CDR3 DNA reads as TGTGCCAGCAGCCCCCGGGGGAGGGGGGTAAATGAGCAGTTCTTC. This codes for CASSPRGRGVNEQFF. Full variable domain (outside the CDR3, taken from reference TRBV7-2 and TRBJ2-1): GAGVSQSPSNKVTEKGKDVELRCDPISGHTALYWYRQSLGQGLEFLIYFQGNSAPDKSGLPSDRFSAERTGGSVSTLTIQRTQQEDSAVYLCASSPRGRGVNEQFFGPGTRLTVL.

V gene TRBV12-3 or TRBV12-4 combines with J gene TRBJ1-1; the match to TRBD1 covers 7 bases. The CDR3 length is 14 residues. V lost 6 bases to trimming and J lost 0 bases; unmatched junction nucleotides: 4. CDR3 nucleotide sequence: TGTGCCAGCAGACAGGGACAGTTGAACACTGAAGCTTTCTTT. It yields the protein CASRQGQLNTEAFF.

This rearrangement joins TRBV7-9 to TRBJ2-5; no definite D call. Germline values: CDR1 SEHNR, CDR2 FQNEAQ (reference sequence). The CDR3 sequence is 14 residues long. Trimming removed 1 base at V and 5 bases at J, with 11 bases between. CDR3 DNA: TGTGCCAGCAGCTTAGGGGCCTCCAGCGAGACCCAGTACTTC. Its protein is CASSLGASSETQYF.

This sequence joins TRBV5-1 and TRBJ2-1; TRBD2 agrees at 10 bases. V dropped 5 bases and J dropped 2; count of bases not matched to a gene: 10. Germline assignment: CDR1 SGHRS and CDR2 YFSETQ. This CDR3 is built from 17 residues. The CDR3 nucleotides read TGCGCCAGCAGTTCAGAATATGGGACTAGCGCCTACAATGAGCAGTTCTTC. Residues: CASSSEYGTSAYNEQFF.

The chain links TRBV5-1 to TRBJ2-2, with a weak D call TRBD1 (5 bases). With 5 bases removed from V and 0 bases from J, the gap between germline ends came to 8 bases. The CDR3 contains 14 residues. CDR1 is SGHRS and CDR2 is YFSETQ in the germline V gene. The DNA of the CDR3 is TGCGCCAGCAGGAAGACAGCGAACACCGGGGAGCTGTTTTTT. Its translation: CASRKTANTGELFF.

This clonotype has just a few counts. This sequence joins TRBV28 and TRBJ1-1; possible D gene TRBD1, 5 bases. Trimming removed 1 base from V and 10 bases from J, with 16 bases in between. Germline assignment: CDR1 MDHEN and CDR2 SYDVKM. The CDR3 covers 14 residues. CDR3 amino acids: CASSLFRDSLGAFF. The CDR3 DNA sequence: TGTGCCAGCAGTTTATTCCGGGACTCCCTGGGAGCTTTCTTT.

This clonotype has just a few counts. V usage is TRBV4-3 and J usage is TRBJ1-2; D gene unclear. Per germline, CDR1 LGHNA and CDR2 YSLEER. There are 16 residues in the CDR3. V dropped 3 bases and J dropped 0 bases, with 14 bases sitting between them. The CDR3 loop is CASSQQMGAANYGYTF. The CDR3 nucleotides are TGCGCCAGCAGCCAGCAAATGGGCGCCGCTAACTATGGCTACACCTTC.